This note documents a single TCR beta chain sequence. The sample originates from a study of blood T cell repertoires in COVID-19. Turning to the study itself: Collection of acute and convalescent COVID-19 samples took place in the United States, Italy and Spain. T cells, B-cell-depleted T cells, or PBMCs supplied cDNA or gDNA.

In the study's own analysis: The authors estimated nucleated cell counts from reference gene primer amplification. Profiling relied on immunoSEQ multiplex PCR, and the TCRdb table lists in-frame clones only, not all of them. The V and J calls and the clone size are those of that table, but D and trimming were determined from the DNA. The data contain 190,000 or so clones, more than 75% of them singletons. The CDR3 covers 17 residues. Looked up from germline, CDR1 is SGHTA and CDR2 is FQGNSA. The germline V and J ends were trimmed by 2 bases and 4 bases, with 20 bases remaining between them. This chain connects TRBV7-2 to TRBJ1-1; weak D call: TRBD1 (5 bases). The sequenced material came from peripheral blood. This TCR was sampled from a woman aged 18-29 years who had recovered from COVID-19. CDR3 amino acids: CASSLRSPGGGFTEAFF. The CDR3 region has the DNA TGTGCCAGCAGCTTAAGATCCCCGGGGGGGGGATTCACTGAAGCTTTCTTT.